The present TCR beta chain was sequenced within a study of cytomegalovirus exposure and HLA in healthy donors. Study conclusions and caveats: Certain sequence variants were highly shared and formed a cluster, and this cluster was likely a sequencing artifact.

Note on this clone: Its antigen is still unknown.

The PCR had 60 Vbeta and 13 Jbeta primers. The assay was immunoSEQ multiplex PCR, and TCRdb's table has in-frame clones only and misses some. Of approximately 120,000 clones listed, 77% are singletons. Germline CDR1 SGHRS, CDR2 YFSETQ. V shed 1 base, J shed 6 bases, and the junction held 6 bases outside the gene matches. The CDR3 is 15 amino acids. Sequenced: PBMCs. The TCR sequence derives from a woman aged 40-49 years in good health and CMV-seropositive. The V call is TRBV5-1, the J call TRBJ2-7; 11 bases align to TRBD2. CDR3 bases: TGCGCCAGCAGCTTGTTACTAGCGGGAGTGGGCGAGCAGTACTTC. It encodes CASSLLLAGVGEQYF.